This T cell receptor beta chain comes out of a study of T cell repertoires in cytomegalovirus infection. Overall study context: TCR beta signatures that were public indicated CMV infection and matching HLA type.

This clonotype was seen a handful of times. Antigen unknown. The trim removed 4 bases at V and 8 bases at J, leaving 13 bases unmatched. This CDR3 region has 16 residues. From germline, CDR1 is MDHEN and CDR2 SYDVKM. Whole-study findings and limits: Public TCR beta family frequency separated CMV-and-HLA carriers, including in an independent cohort.

TCRdb independently ran MiXCR on the reads; one entry per CDR3 protein. The data show about 740,000 distinct CDR3 sequences, with roughly 36% seen just once and around 2.6% held by the top ten. The V gene is TRBV28, the J gene TRBJ2-3; 9 positions agree with TRBD2. Sequencing used PBMCs. The TCR was taken from a human donor in good health (CMV status not recorded). Some clones in this sample may be carry-over from other donors' samples. The CDR3 nucleotides are TGTGCCAGCAGTTCGATAGCGGGAGAGGGTGGGGCTACGCAGTATTTT. Amino acids: CASSSIAGEGGATQYF.